A selection of T cell receptor beta chains follows, all from one sample in a study of blood T cells in healthy people across ages. TCRdb analysed the 5' RACE reads with MiXCR anew, one entry per CDR3 protein. The table records roughly 800,000 distinct CDR3 sequences, roughly 25% of them present only once. Separately, the same data were catalogued under a study of T cells of mothers and their children.

Sequenced material: blood. These receptors all stem from a boy younger than 18 in good health. CDR3s include the opening cysteine and the closing phenylalanine or tryptophan. D genes are given only for firm matches. Only part of the rows carry a size: once, few, many, or a class if the clone is expanded.

J	V	D	size	CDR3	DNA
TRBJ2-7	TRBV7-2	TRBD1	few	CASGQGGHISYEQYF	TGTGCCAGCGGACAGGGGGGGCATATCTCCTACGAGCAGTACTTC
TRBJ2-3	TRBV29-1	TRBD2	.	CSRTSGRAGDTQYF	TGCAGCCGGACTAGCGGGAGGGCGGGCGATACGCAGTATTTT
TRBJ2-2	TRBV29-1	TRBD1	.	CSVEDILGQGNTGELFF	TGCAGCGTTGAAGATATCCTGGGACAGGGGAACACCGGGGAGCTGTTTTTT
TRBJ1-1	TRBV6-6	.	.	CASSYSGENTEAFF	TGTGCCAGCAGTTACTCGGGGGAGAACACTGAAGCTTTCTTT
TRBJ2-5	TRBV20-1	TRBD2	few	CSAPPGLAGVGQETQYF	TGCAGTGCCCCCCCCGGGCTAGCGGGAGTAGGGCAAGAGACCCAGTACTTC
TRBJ1-6	TRBV7-9	.	few	CASSFREVSPLHF	TGTGCCAGCAGCTTCAGAGAGGTCTCACCCCTCCACTTT
TRBJ2-5	TRBV7-9	.	many	CASGVQETQYF	TGTGCCTCAGGAGTACAAGAGACCCAGTACTTC
TRBJ1-5	TRBV20-1	TRBD1	.	CSALQGANQPQHF	TGCAGTGCTTTACAGGGGGCGAATCAGCCCCAGCATTTT
TRBJ1-1	TRBV29-1	.	few	CSARRAADNTEAFF	TGCAGCGCCCGACGGGCAGCCGATAACACTGAAGCTTTCTTT
TRBJ2-3	TRBV4-3	TRBD2	.	CASSRRPGLGEDTQYF	TGCGCCAGCAGCCGCAGACCGGGACTAGGGGAAGATACGCAGTATTTT
TRBJ2-5	TRBV6-2/TRBV6-3	TRBD1	.	CASSQKGTGGTVETQYF	TGTGCCAGCAGCCAGAAGGGGACAGGGGGCACAGTTGAGACCCAGTACTTC
TRBJ2-7	TRBV29-1	TRBD1	.	CSVDLGQGYYEQYF	TGCAGCGTTGATCTGGGACAGGGGTACTACGAGCAGTACTTC
TRBJ1-2	TRBV21-1	.	few	CASSKLPEPVYGYTF	TGTGCCAGCAGCAAACTGCCTGAGCCCGTCTATGGCTACACCTTC
TRBJ2-7	TRBV6-5	TRBD1	.	CTSSSRQGFRYEQYF	TGTACCAGCAGCTCGAGACAGGGGTTTAGGTACGAGCAGTACTTC
TRBJ1-5	TRBV15	TRBD1	few	CATSLGTGGPQPQHF	TGTGCCACCAGCCTAGGGACAGGGGGTCCTCAGCCCCAGCATTTT
TRBJ2-2	TRBV29-1	TRBD1	.	CSVSARDSSWALDTGELFF	TGCAGCGTTTCAGCTCGGGACAGTTCCTGGGCGTTGGACACCGGGGAGCTGTTTTTT
TRBJ2-2	TRBV20-1	.	few	CSAPGTRDTGELFF	TGCAGTGCTCCCGGGACACGGGACACCGGGGAGCTGTTTTTT
TRBJ2-5	TRBV5-5	TRBD2	few	CASSQAGGGETQYF	TGTGCCAGCAGCCAAGCGGGAGGGGGAGAGACCCAGTACTTC
TRBJ2-1	TRBV4-1	.	few	CASSQDVPRAKTDEQFF	TGCGCCAGCAGCCAAGACGTGCCGAGGGCCAAAACCGATGAGCAGTTCTTC
TRBJ2-3	TRBV20-1	TRBD1	few	CSAPPGQGGADTQYF	TGCAGTGCTCCACCCGGACAGGGCGGAGCAGATACGCAGTATTTT